This T cell receptor beta chain was found in a study of T cell responses to AZD1222 COVID-19 vaccine. This clone has only one observation. Clones were read by immunoSEQ multiplex PCR, and TCRdb kept only the in-frame ones, dropping some. The data show 100,000 to 150,000 clones, roughly 91% seen once. The CDR3 consists of 11 residues. The V and J ends lost 0 bases and 10 bases respectively, with 9 bases between them. Germline CDR1 is DFQATT and CDR2 is SNEGSKA (reference sequence). The starting material was peripheral blood, obtained 28 days after the second AZD1222 dose. The chain joins TRBV20-1 to TRBJ2-5; D might be TRBD1 (5 bases). This receptor was identified in an adult who received the AZD1222 COVID-19 vaccine. The CDR3 nucleotides are TGCAGTGCTAGAGATGGGGCTAACCAGTACTTC. The encoded protein is CSARDGANQYF.